Below, one TCR beta chain is given with its context. It has no known antigen specificity. No much larger clone is present one base from it, and per-base qualities are unavailable. The sample is drawn from a study of blood T cell repertoires in COVID-19 (dated by TCRdb to the early 2020s). With regard to the full study: Samples from collaborators originated in the United States, Italy and Spain and spanned both the acute and convalescent phases of COVID-19. The material from the prospective study consisted of cDNA or gDNA derived from T cells, B-cell-depleted T cells, or PBMCs. The dataset comprised deeply sampled blood TCRbeta repertoires from subjects exposed to, actively infected with, or recovered from COVID-19. A freely available public database, intended as a resource for researchers studying the immune response to SARS-CoV-2, is where the repertoires were released. The samples were drawn from the first 160 participants of the ongoing ImmuneRACE study and from over a thousand subjects provided by 6 global collaborators. Sample metadata almost always included a de-identified subject ID, COVID-19 status, age in years and sex. HLA class I and class II types, where available, came from metadata supplied by the sample provider rather than from assay-based typing. The paper as a whole reports these results and caveats: The amount of clinical and demographic metadata varied by source and participant and was provided uncurated.

The junction carries 8 bases between V and J, which are trimmed by 2 bases and 8 bases respectively. According to the germline V gene, CDR1 reads SGHRS and CDR2 reads YFSETQ. From the cysteine up to the phenylalanine, the CDR3 has a length of 13 residues. The sequence is cut down to CDR3 DNA, 39 bases in frame from base 1. The collaborating institutions used their own protocols to collect whole blood in K2EDTA tubes. For TCRbeta analysis, collaborators shipped samples as frozen whole blood, isolated PBMCs, or DNA extracted from either of those sample types. TCRbeta CDR3 regions were amplified from genomic DNA by means of the immunoSEQ Assay, a bias-controlled multiplex PCR. The source study handled its data this way. The number of nucleated cells in each sample was estimated from the amplification of reference gene primers within the assay. Sequence reads were collapsed and filtered to measure the absolute abundance of every unique TCRbeta CDR3 rearrangement. For each sample, productive Simpson clonality was calculated by taking the square root of Simpson's diversity index across productive rearrangements. Drawn from immuneACCESS, this table holds only the in-frame rearrangements with V and J called that TCRdb kept. Clones are partly lost; checked studies trace under half to an unresolved V gene and leave the rest unexplained. V, J and clone size derive from that table, while D and trimming were established from the DNA sequence. The sample table contains about 16,000 clones; only one count was recorded for 70% to 90% of them. Clones ranked in the top ten supply about 24% of the sample.

This receptor was taken from a man aged 60 to 69 with acute or convalescent COVID-19. Input material: peripheral blood. The chain couples TRBV5-1 to TRBJ1-6, with TRBD1 tentatively as D gene (5 bases match). The CDR3 here reads CASSLEQDSPLHF. In nucleotide form, the sequence is TGCGCCAGCAGCTTAGAACAGGATTCACCCCTCCACTTT.